The clone carrying this TCR beta chain was recorded at least ten times. The antigen remains undetermined. This sample is drawn from a study of CD8 T cells in ankylosing spondylitis. Libraries for TCR beta were made by quantitative 5'-RACE with molecular barcodes. TCRdb reanalysed the 5' RACE reads using MiXCR and keeps one entry per CDR3 protein. The table includes about 96,000 distinct CDR3 sequences, roughly 9.6% detected once. Per the germline V gene, CDR1 is MNHEY and CDR2 is SVGEGT. The V end lost 6 bases, the J end lost 4 bases, and 16 bases lay between the germline ends. This CDR3 spans 15 amino acids. Whole-study results and caveats: Reactive arthritis synovial fluid and blood were previously reported to contain some motif variants. For ankylosing spondylitis blood, a TCR beta motif of under 10 highly homologous variants appeared characteristic. Disease-associated clones were reportedly significantly overrepresented in matched ankylosing spondylitis synovial fluid.

Sample: blood, either unsorted or a sorted T cell fraction (not recorded which). This chain uses TRBV6-2 or TRBV6-3 with TRBJ1-5; tentatively, D is TRBD1 (5 bases). This TCR came from a male donor with ankylosing spondylitis or in good health (not recorded which). The CDR3 nucleotides are TGTGCCAGCAGCAGCCCCCGGGACGGAAATCAGCCCCAGCATTTT. Translated, it gives CASSSPRDGNQPQHF.